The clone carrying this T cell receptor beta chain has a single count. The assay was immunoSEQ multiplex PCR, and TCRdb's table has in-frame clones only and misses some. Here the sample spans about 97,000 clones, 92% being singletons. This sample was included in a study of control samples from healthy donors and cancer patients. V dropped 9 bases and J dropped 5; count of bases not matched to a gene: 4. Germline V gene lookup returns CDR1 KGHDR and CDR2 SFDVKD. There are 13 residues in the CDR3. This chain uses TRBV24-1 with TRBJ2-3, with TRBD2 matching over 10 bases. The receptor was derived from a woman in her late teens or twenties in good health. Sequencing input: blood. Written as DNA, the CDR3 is TGTGCCACCGAGCGGGGGGGCGGAGATACGCAGTATTTT. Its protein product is CATERGGGDTQYF.